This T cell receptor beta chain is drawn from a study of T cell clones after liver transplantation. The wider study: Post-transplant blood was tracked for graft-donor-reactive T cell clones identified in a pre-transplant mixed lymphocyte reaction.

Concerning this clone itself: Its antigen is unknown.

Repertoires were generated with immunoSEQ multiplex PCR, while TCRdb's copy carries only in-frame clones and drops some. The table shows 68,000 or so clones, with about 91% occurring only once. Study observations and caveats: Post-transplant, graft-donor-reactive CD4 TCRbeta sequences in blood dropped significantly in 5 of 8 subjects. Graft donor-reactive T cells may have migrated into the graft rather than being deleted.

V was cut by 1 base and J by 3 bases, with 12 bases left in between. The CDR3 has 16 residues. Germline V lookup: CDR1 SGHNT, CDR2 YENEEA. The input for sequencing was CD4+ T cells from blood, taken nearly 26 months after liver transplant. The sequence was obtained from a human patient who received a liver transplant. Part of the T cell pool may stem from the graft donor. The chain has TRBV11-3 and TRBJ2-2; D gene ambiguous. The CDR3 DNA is TGTGCCAGCAGCTTAGCGCTAGGCCCTTACACCGGGGAGCTGTTTTTT. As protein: CASSLALGPYTGELFF.